The entry below describes one T cell receptor (beta chain). Its target is unknown. Oncomine TCR Beta short-read sequencing was applied to DNA from cultured CD4+ T cells. TCRdb analysed the PCR reads with MiXCR anew, one entry per CDR3 protein. The sample carries more than 10,000 distinct CDR3 sequences, around 59% recorded once. The treatment denotes: roughly ten-day PBMC culture with coronavirus spike peptide pools or control peptides (ViraFEST assay). Positive PCR tests were logged from March through December 2020, ahead of US Alpha, Beta and Delta variants. This sample was included in a study of vaccination and CD4 T cells after COVID-19. Study as a whole: Stimulation of cells relied on overlapping spike peptides derived from SARS-CoV-2, HCoV-NL63, HCoV-OC43 and HCoV-229E.

Trimming removed 3 bases from V and 5 bases from J; junction bases left unmatched: 7. Germline V gives CDR1 MNHNS, CDR2 SASEGT. This CDR3 has 14 residues. Sequenced: CD4+ T cells from blood, cultured in vitro. This chain links TRBV6-1 with TRBJ2-7, with 7 bases lining up with TRBD1. The TCR sequence derives from a human donor who had recovered from COVID-19. In DNA form, the CDR3 reads TGTGCCAGCAGTGACAAATTACAGGGGAACGAGCAGTACTTC. Amino acids: CASSDKLQGNEQYF.